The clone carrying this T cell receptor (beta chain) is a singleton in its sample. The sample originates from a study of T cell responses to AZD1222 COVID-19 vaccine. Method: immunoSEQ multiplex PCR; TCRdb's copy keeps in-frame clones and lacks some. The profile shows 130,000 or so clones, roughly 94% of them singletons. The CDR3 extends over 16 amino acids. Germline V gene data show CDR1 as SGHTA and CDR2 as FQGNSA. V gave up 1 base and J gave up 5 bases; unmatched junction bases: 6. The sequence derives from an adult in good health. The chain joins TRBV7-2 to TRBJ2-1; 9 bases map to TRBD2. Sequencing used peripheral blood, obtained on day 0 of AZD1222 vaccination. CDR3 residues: CASSLEGLARNNEQFF. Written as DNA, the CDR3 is TGTGCCAGCAGCTTAGAGGGACTAGCCAGAAACAATGAGCAGTTCTTC.